This T cell receptor (beta chain) comes out of a study of CD8 T cells in Susac syndrome. The V gene's germline CDR1 is MNHEY and CDR2 SMNVEV (reference sequence). With V trimmed by 4 bases and J by 0 bases, 13 bases remained unmatched. The CDR3 has 18 amino acids. Reverse transcription of roughly 0.45 to 1 ug RNA was carried out with random hexamers. TCR beta CDR3 was amplified by immunoSEQ covering 54 Vbeta and 13 Jbeta. Using its own MiXCR run on the immunoSEQ multiplex PCR reads, TCRdb lists one record per CDR3 protein. Among hundreds of thousands of distinct CDR3 sequences, approximately 89% were seen once, and the ten largest hold around 0.12%. CD8+ and CD4+ T cells circulating in blood were sequenced for TCR beta. The CD8+ and CD4+ T cells were negatively isolated, with the TEMRA cells enriched by FACS.

The V gene is TRBV27, the J gene TRBJ2-3, with TRBD1 matching 7 bases. The clonotype comes from a human donor with multiple sclerosis. Sequences were obtained from CD8+ T cells from PBMCs. The CDR3 nucleotides are TGTGCCAGCAGTTCGATAGGGGGCGTGATAGCTAGCACAGATACGCAGTATTTT. This gives the protein CASSSIGGVIASTDTQYF.